This T cell receptor beta chain was captured by sequencing in a study of shared clonotypes between healthy human individuals (dated by TCRdb to about 2020). Turning to the overall study: The cohort included a few men and two women between 18 and 49 years of age. For each donor, CD4 naive and CD4 memory were each given three plates, CD8 naive was given two plates, and CD8 memory was given one plate. To estimate repertoire size and how much clonotype sharing occurs between individuals, the study deeply sequenced the blood TCR repertoires of about five healthy adults. Per donor, leukapheresis produced somewhere between about 0.94 and 10 billion PBMCs. Libraries were prepared and TCR repertoires were sequenced by different laboratories using diverse techniques, in order to increase sequencing depth and limit assay-specific biases.

The donors were healthy, HIV-negative adults with no recently reported acute infections or vaccinations. Only Caucasian adults living in Nashville, Tennessee, USA were represented among the donors. CD4+ T cells were enriched through magnetic negative selection, after which naive cells were positively selected on CD45RA and the remaining negative fraction served as the memory subset. Blood was collected by leukapheresis, and PBMCs were isolated by Ficoll-Histopaque density gradient centrifugation and then cryopreserved in liquid nitrogen vapor phase. Purity and quantity of every magnetically sorted T cell population were checked by analytical flow cytometry. From each sorted fraction, genomic DNA was isolated and quantified by UV absorbance on a Nanodrop 2000c. General findings and caveats noted by the study authors: When several donors were compared, the shared fraction of clonotypes was roughly 5% for naive CD4, around 3.5% for naive CD8, roughly 2.3% for memory CD4, and less than 0.5% for memory CD8. Naive subsets generally had larger estimated clonotype richness than memory subsets. Incomplete sequencing was indicated by rarefaction of sorted-subset datasets, despite the large sequencing depth. Pairwise subsampling led to the expectation that sequencing depth would affect the degree of clonotype sharing among donors. Clonotypes shared by all four sorted-subset donors showed higher generation probabilities than non-shared clonotypes. Sampling was restricted to blood, and TCR repertoires in tissues likely differ from the TCR repertoires found in blood. The small number of donors limited the genetic and exposure-history diversity represented.

As to this clone: Its antigen has not been determined. No much larger clonotype is one base removed from it; base qualities were not supplied.

Using the deep immunoSEQ assay, multiplex PCR amplified TCR CDR3 regions from genomic DNA. For each cell subset, the extracted genomic DNA was distributed evenly across all wells of several immunoSEQ 96-well plates, and each plate served as one replicate. For sorted subsets, about 200 ng genomic DNA, equal to about 30,000 T cell genomes, was loaded into each replicate PCR. The purified libraries were quantified using a Qubit 3.0 fluorometer, sized with a Bioanalyzer 2100, and then quantified again using the KAPA Library Quantification kit. Every immunoSEQ 96-well plate was sequenced on a dedicated single-read 150-cycle Illumina NextSeq 550 flow cell. From the authors' description of their analysis: Because the immunoSEQ output held only junctional sequences and lacked quality scores, the filtering could not match the filtering applied to full-length reads. Sequences were annotated with PyIR, a Python wrapper for IgBLAST v1.9, using IMGT germline references to assign V/J genes and CDR3. Any read was removed if the V/J assignment was weak (E-value above 1e-6), the CDR3 was missing, or the read contained stop codons, out-of-frame junctions, or ambiguous translated residues. V3J clonotypes were defined by identical inferred V gene, J gene, and CDR3 amino acid sequence. Percentage overlap between repertoires was computed as shared unique clonotypes divided by the size of the smaller repertoire. Repertoire richness was assessed with RTK rarefaction, the Chao1 estimator, and Recon v2.1 estimates of unobserved clonotypes. For all TCRbeta clonotypes obtained by the gDNA method from a few donors, generation probabilities were computed with OLGA. TCRdb obtained this table from immuneACCESS and retained in-frame rearrangements with V and J assigned. These tables miss some clones; where compared with another copy, unresolved V genes account for less than half of the shortfall, and the remainder is unexplained. V, J and clone size are those of that table, while D and trimming were read from the DNA. The sample includes 1,400,000 or so clones, with 97% to 99% observed a single time. Roughly 0.35% of the sample comes from the top ten.

Sequences SGHRS (CDR1) and YFSETQ (CDR2) are obtained from the germline V gene. V is cut by 4 bases and J by 5 bases, and the space between the germline ends is 13 bases. Its CDR3 holds 13 amino acids, cysteine through phenylalanine. Only the CDR3 region is kept as DNA, spanning 39 bases read in frame from base 1. The sequence derives from a man aged 30 to 45 in good health. In this chain, TRBV5-1 is recombined with TRBJ2-7; the D gene is unclear. Sequences were obtained from naive CD4+ T cells sorted from blood. The cell subset or site label for this specimen denotes: CD45RA+ positively selected. The CDR3 here reads CASSPNTVNEQYF. The nucleotide sequence is TGCGCCAGCAGCCCAAACACGGTGAACGAGCAGTACTTC.